Listed below are T cell receptor beta chains from one sample, sequenced in a study of cytomegalovirus exposure and HLA in healthy donors. TCRdb's copy holds only in-frame clones and misses some; the assay was immunoSEQ multiplex PCR. The profile shows some 180,000 clones, about nine tenths of them singletons. The specimen was PBMCs. The receptors were sampled from a boy younger than 10 in good health and CMV-seronegative. Both conserved end residues are trimmed from each CDR3.

ASSLGQGRNYNEQF	TRBJ2-1	TRBV5-4
ASSSESTSTDTQY	TRBJ2-3	TRBV5-1
ASSSRTEGTQY	TRBJ2-5	TRBV7-3
SHRRSPDTQY	TRBJ2-3	TRBV29-1
ASSPDLNRETQY	TRBJ2-5	TRBV7-9
ASRTSGVPDGYT	TRBJ1-2	TRBV6-5
ASAWDRASTDTQY	TRBJ2-3	TRBV2
AWSYHNEQF	TRBJ2-1	TRBV30
ASSQDWGGREQY	-	TRBV4-1
ASSRRGEFQETQY	TRBJ2-5	TRBV28
SSSLGGAQGSQPQH	TRBJ1-5	TRBV7-9
ASSRDRSNYGYT	TRBJ1-2	TRBV5-1
AISARSRQGGNSPLH	TRBJ1-6	TRBV10-3
ASSPPSRETQY	TRBJ2-5	TRBV18
ASSVSSQGASHEQY	TRBJ2-7	TRBV9
AWSTPGLAGGEQY	-	TRBV30
ASSLRTSEGNEQF	TRBJ2-1	TRBV5-1
ASGLVHRETQY	TRBJ2-5	TRBV2
ASSYPSGDPSYEQY	TRBJ2-7	TRBV6-5
ASGVVAGGPDTQY	TRBJ2-3	TRBV6-1
ASSLRSATNEKLF	TRBJ1-4	TRBV28
ASSPRTGSVTEAF	TRBJ1-1	TRBV18
ASMGQINSYEQY	-	TRBV27
SVWVGLAETQY	TRBJ2-5	TRBV29-1
ASSLELAGAGREQY	-	TRBV5-6
AWSVQGVHEQF	TRBJ2-1	TRBV30
ASSVDRGAGEQY	TRBJ2-7	TRBV9
ASSLNGGRLAATDTQY	TRBJ2-3	TRBV7-3
ASGTSFPDTQY	TRBJ2-3	TRBV2
ASSRTGTGVGYT	TRBJ1-2	TRBV5-4
ASRDPGQGAGELF	TRBJ2-2	TRBV6-1
ASSWTPDYEQY	TRBJ2-7	TRBV6-5
ASSFLDKRDTQY	TRBJ2-3	TRBV7-9
ASSQEVTGPRSPLH	TRBJ1-6	TRBV4-1
ASSLTPGKKDTEAF	TRBJ1-1	TRBV5-1
ASSELSSGSQLPYEQY	TRBJ2-7	TRBV2
ASSLGQGASEQY	TRBJ2-7	TRBV5-1
ASSQTLRRENNEKLF	TRBJ1-4	TRBV5-1
ASSVLGGLQETQY	TRBJ2-5	TRBV9
ASTVSGNTIY	TRBJ1-3	TRBV2
ASSVVAAAKGHEQY	TRBJ2-7	TRBV9
ASSIVGTKNTEAF	TRBJ1-1	TRBV19
ASSLARGYTEAF	TRBJ1-1	TRBV27
AAAGAAQGEQF	TRBJ2-1	TRBV5-4
AWSQGLAGSEQY	TRBJ2-7	TRBV30
AWAIGGAGSQPQH	TRBJ1-5	TRBV30
ATSRDSGGGDQPQH	TRBJ1-5	TRBV15
ASSLGTGEDIQY	TRBJ2-4	TRBV5-6
ASSEMDSHSPYEQY	TRBJ2-7	TRBV6-1
ASSRISAGEDTYEQY	TRBJ2-7	TRBV4-2
ASSPGDRGYNEQF	TRBJ2-1	TRBV19
ASTRRGMSYNEQF	TRBJ2-1	TRBV25-1
ASTQRDRGSNQPQH	TRBJ1-5	TRBV19
ASRRTGQETQY	TRBJ2-5	TRBV11-2
ASSEPYTPTEAF	TRBJ1-1	TRBV6-1
ASSGTTGLTDTQY	TRBJ2-3	TRBV5-1
ASSPLGFGGDTDTQY	TRBJ2-3	TRBV18
ASSPTSGRFVTGELF	TRBJ2-2	TRBV7-6
ATTGSVYTEAF	TRBJ1-1	TRBV7-8
ASSWDRGDEQF	TRBJ2-1	TRBV5-6